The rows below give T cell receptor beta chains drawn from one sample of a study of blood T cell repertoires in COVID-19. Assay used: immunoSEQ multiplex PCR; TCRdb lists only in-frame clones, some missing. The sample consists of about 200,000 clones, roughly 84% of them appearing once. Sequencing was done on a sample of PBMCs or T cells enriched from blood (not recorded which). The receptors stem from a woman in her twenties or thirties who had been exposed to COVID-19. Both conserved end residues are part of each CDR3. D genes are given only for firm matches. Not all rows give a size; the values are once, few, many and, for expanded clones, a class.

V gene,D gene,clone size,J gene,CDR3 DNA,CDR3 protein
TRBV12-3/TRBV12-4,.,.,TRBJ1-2,TGTGCCAGCAGCCTGTCTGACTATGGCTACACCTTC,CASSLSDYGYTF
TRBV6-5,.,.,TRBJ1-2,TGTGCCAGCAGTTATAATTCAGAGGGATGGGCTCCCTACACCTTC,CASSYNSEGWAPYTF
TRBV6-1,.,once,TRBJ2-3,TGTGCCAGCAGTGAAGCGCGTCTAGCAGGCACAGATACGCAGTATTTT,CASSEARLAGTDTQYF
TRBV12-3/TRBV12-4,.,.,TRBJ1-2,TGTGCCAGCAGTTACCGGGAGACCTATGGCTACACCTTC,CASSYRETYGYTF
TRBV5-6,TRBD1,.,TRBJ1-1,TGTGCCAGCAGCTTCAGGGGGGCTGAAGCTTTCTTT,CASSFRGAEAFF
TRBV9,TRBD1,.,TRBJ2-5,TGTGCCAGCAGCCCGGCCGGGACAGCAAAAGAGACCCAGTACTTC,CASSPAGTAKETQYF
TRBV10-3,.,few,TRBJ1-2,TGTGCCATCAGTGAGACAAACTATGGCTACACCTTC,CAISETNYGYTF
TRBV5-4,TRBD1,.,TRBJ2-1,TGTGCCAGCAGCTTTGCACCGGGACAGGGGATCGGCAATGAGCAGTTCTTC,CASSFAPGQGIGNEQFF
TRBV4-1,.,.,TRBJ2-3,TGCGCCAGCACCCACATACCCTCCGGACAGACAGATACGCAGTATTTT,CASTHIPSGQTDTQYF
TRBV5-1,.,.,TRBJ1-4,TGCGCCAGCACCTCCGGAGGGGAAATGTTTTTT,CASTSGGEMFF
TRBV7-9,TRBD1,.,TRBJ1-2,TGTGCCAGCAGCACCGGACAGGGCCCTCTATATGGCTACACCTTC,CASSTGQGPLYGYTF
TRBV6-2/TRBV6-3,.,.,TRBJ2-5,TGTGCCAGCAGTCTCCTAGTCAGTCAAGAGACCCAGTACTTC,CASSLLVSQETQYF
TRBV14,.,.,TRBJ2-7,TGTGCCAGCAGCCAAGGAGCCGGGTGGTGGACCTACGAGCAGTACTTC,CASSQGAGWWTYEQYF
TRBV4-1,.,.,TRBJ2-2,TGCGCCAGCACCCAGGGCTCACGGTGGACCGGGGAGCTGTTTTTT,CASTQGSRWTGELFF
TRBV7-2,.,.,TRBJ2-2,TGTGCCAGCAGATTCCCACTCCTGGGGCGCAATACCGGGGAGCTGTTTTTT,CASRFPLLGRNTGELFF
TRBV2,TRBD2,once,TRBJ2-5,TGTGCCAGCAGTGACCCTAGCGGGGGGGCGGCTGAGACCCAGTACTTC,CASSDPSGGAAETQYF
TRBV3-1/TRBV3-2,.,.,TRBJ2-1,TGTGCCAGCAGCCCCTATCGCCGGGGAAACTACAATGAGCAGTTCTTC,CASSPYRRGNYNEQFF
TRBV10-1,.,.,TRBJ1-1,TGCGCCAGCAGTGCGGGTCACCGAGAAGCTTTCTTT,CASSAGHREAFF
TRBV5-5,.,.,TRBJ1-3,TGTGCCAGCAGCTCGACAGGAGATGCTGGAAACACCATATATTTT,CASSSTGDAGNTIYF
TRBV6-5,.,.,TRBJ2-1,TGTGCCAGCTCCCCCCGGGAGCCATGGGGCAATGAGCAGTTCTTC,CASSPREPWGNEQFF
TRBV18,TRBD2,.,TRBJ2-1,TGTGCCAGCTCTTCTCAGCCTAGCGGGATCGGCGAAGGCTACAATGAGCAGTTCTTC,CASSSQPSGIGEGYNEQFF
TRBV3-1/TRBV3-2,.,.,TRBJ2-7,TGTGCCAGCAGCCACCCCTCGGGGGTGCAGTACTTC,CASSHPSGVQYF
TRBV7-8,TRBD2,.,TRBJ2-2,TGTGCCAGCAGCCAGACTAGCGGGGGCACCGGGGAGCTGTTTTTT,CASSQTSGGTGELFF
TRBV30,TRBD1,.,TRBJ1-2,TGTGCCTGGAGTGCGGACAGGTTGGGTGGCTACACCTTC,CAWSADRLGGYTF
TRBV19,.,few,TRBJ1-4,TGTGCCAGCCGGGAGGCAATCCGCGAAAAACTGTTTTTT,CASREAIREKLFF
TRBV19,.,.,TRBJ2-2,TGTGCCAGTAGTATGCCGGGACTTCCCTTCTCCGGGGAGCTGTTTTTT,CASSMPGLPFSGELFF
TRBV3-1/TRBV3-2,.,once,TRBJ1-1,TGTGCCAGCAGCCAAGGTGGAGGGGCCACTGAAGCTTTCTTT,CASSQGGGATEAFF
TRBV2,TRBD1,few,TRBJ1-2,TGTGCCAGCAAAGAGACAGGGGACTATGGCTACACCTTC,CASKETGDYGYTF
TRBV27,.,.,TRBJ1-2,TGTGCCAGCAGACCAGCCGGGTCTTCCTATGGCTACACCTTC,CASRPAGSSYGYTF
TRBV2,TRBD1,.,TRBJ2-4,TGTGCCAGCAAGGACAGGGATGGAGCCAAAAACATTCAGTACTTC,CASKDRDGAKNIQYF
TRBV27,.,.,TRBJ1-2,TGTGCCAGCAGTTTCCGGGACACTAACTATGGCTACACCTTC,CASSFRDTNYGYTF
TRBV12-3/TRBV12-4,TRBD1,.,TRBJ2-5,TGTGCCAGCAGTTTGGCGGACAGGTTAAACTTC,CASSLADRLNF
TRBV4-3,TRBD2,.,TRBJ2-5,TGCGCCAGCAGCCAAGAAGGCCAGCGGGGGGGCCAGCCCCAGTACTTC,CASSQEGQRGGQPQYF
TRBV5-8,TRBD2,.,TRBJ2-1,TGTGCCAGCAGCTTGGTGCTAGCGGGGGGTGGGGAGCAGTTCTTC,CASSLVLAGGGEQFF
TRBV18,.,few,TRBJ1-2,TGTGCCAGCTCACCCAAGTTAGGGGATGGCTACACCTTC,CASSPKLGDGYTF
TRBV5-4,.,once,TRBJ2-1,TGTGCCAGCAGCCGTGACTCCGGCGGTTCAGATGAGCAGTTCTTC,CASSRDSGGSDEQFF
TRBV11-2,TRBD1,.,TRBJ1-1,TGTGCCAGCCGGGGGAAAGGGACAGGGATCACTGAAGCTTTCTTT,CASRGKGTGITEAFF
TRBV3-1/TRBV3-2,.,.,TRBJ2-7,TGTGCCAGCAGCGGGCAGGAGCAGTACTTC,CASSGQEQYF
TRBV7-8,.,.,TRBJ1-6,TGTGCCAGCAGCGCCCGACAGGTGGGAAGTTCGAATTCACCCCTCCACTTT,CASSARQVGSSNSPLHF
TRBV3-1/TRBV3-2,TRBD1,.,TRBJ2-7,TGTGCCAGCGCCAAGGGGGCCGCCTACGAGCAGTACTTC,CASAKGAAYEQYF
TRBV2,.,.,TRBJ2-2,TGTGCCAGCAGCTCACTGGACAAGGCGAACACCGGGGAGCTGTTTTTT,CASSSLDKANTGELFF
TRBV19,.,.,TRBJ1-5,TGTGCCAGTAGTGTTGGGGGGCAGCCCCAGCATTTT,CASSVGGQPQHF
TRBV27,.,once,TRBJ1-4,TGTGCCAGCAGTTCCAGACGACAGATAGAAAAACTGTTTTTT,CASSSRRQIEKLFF
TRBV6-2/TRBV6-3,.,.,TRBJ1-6,TGTGCCAGCAGTGGTGACAGCCTTGTGGATTCACCCCTCCACTTT,CASSGDSLVDSPLHF